This T cell receptor beta chain was observed in a study of blood T cell repertoires in COVID-19. Turning to the study itself: Samples taken during acute and convalescent COVID-19 were collected in the United States, Italy and Spain.

In the study's own analysis: Quantification of nucleated cells was approximated via reference gene primer amplification. Some clones are missing from TCRdb's copy, which holds only in-frame ones; the method was immunoSEQ multiplex PCR. V and J calls and clone size follow that table, whereas D and trimming were derived from the DNA. The sample holds about 99,000 clones, over 70% seen once. This clone was seen a single time. The specimen was peripheral blood. This receptor was obtained from a man aged 45-65 years with acute or convalescent COVID-19.

DNA of the CDR3: TGTGCCAGCAGCAAATCCGGGGACAGCCAAGAGACCCAGTACTTC. Translated: CASSKSGDSQETQYF. The chain recombines TRBV3-1 (or the pseudogene TRBV3-2) with TRBJ2-5, with TRBD1 identical over 7 bases. Unmatched junction bases numbered 7, after V lost 5 bases and J lost 1 base. CDR1 is LGHDT and CDR2 is YNNKEL in the germline V gene (reference sequence). The CDR3 has 15 residues.